The clone carrying this TCR beta chain has ten or more counts. V was trimmed by 6 bases and J by 2 bases, leaving 11 bases between them. The germline V gene has CDR1 LNHDA and CDR2 SQIVND (reference sequence). The CDR3 contains 15 residues. Using its own MiXCR run on the 5' RACE reads, TCRdb lists one record per CDR3 protein. The sample consists of about 46,000 distinct CDR3 sequences, about 5.3% of them appearing once. This entry comes from a study of early T cells in non-severe SARS-CoV-2 infection. The V call is TRBV19, the J call TRBJ2-6; the D call may be TRBD1 or TRBD2 (5 bases each). Here the sequenced sample was whole blood, taken at baseline. The clonotype originates from an adult who was a healthcare worker with PCR-confirmed SARS-CoV-2 infection or an uninfected control (not recorded which). The CDR3: CASSQEGTGANVLTF. The CDR3 nucleotides read TGTGCCAGTAGCCAAGAGGGGACTGGGGCCAACGTCCTGACTTTC.